This paragraph covers one T cell receptor (beta chain) sequence. This table comes from immunoSEQ multiplex PCR, and its TCRdb copy is limited to in-frame clones, with some not included. The sample lists around 30,000 clones, around 87% occurring once. This specimen belongs to a study of blood T cell repertoires in COVID-19. Across the study: From the United States, Italy and Spain came samples of acute and convalescent COVID-19. The cDNA or gDNA used as material had been derived from T cells, B-cell-depleted T cells, or PBMCs.

The specimen sequenced was peripheral blood. This TCR derives from a human donor in a cohort sampled during active COVID-19. The donor label of this sample is uncertain.

The CDR3 sequence: CASSQEVMGQGNYGYTF. The CDR3 nucleotides are TGCGCCAGCAGCCAGGAGGTAATGGGACAGGGGAACTATGGCTACACCTTC. V and J are TRBV4-3 and TRBJ1-2; 10 nucleotides align to TRBD1. CDR3 length: 17 amino acids. Trimming took 3 bases from V and 2 from J; bases not matched to a gene: 9. Per germline, CDR1 LGHNA and CDR2 YSLEER.